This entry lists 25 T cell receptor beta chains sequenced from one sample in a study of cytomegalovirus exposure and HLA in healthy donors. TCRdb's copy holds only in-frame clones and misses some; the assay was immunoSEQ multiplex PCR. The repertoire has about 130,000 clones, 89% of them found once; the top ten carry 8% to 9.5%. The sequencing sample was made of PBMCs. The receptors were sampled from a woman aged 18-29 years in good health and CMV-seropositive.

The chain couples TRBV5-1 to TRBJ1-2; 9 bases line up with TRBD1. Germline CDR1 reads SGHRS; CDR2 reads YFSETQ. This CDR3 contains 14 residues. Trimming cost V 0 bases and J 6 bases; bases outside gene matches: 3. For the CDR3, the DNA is TGCGCCAGCAGCTTGGGAGACAGGGGGGATGGCTACACCTTC. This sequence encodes CASSLGDRGDGYTF. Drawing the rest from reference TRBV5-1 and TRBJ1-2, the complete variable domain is KAGVTQTPRYLIKTRGQQVTLSCSPISGHRSVSWYQQTPGQGLQFLFEYFSETQRNKGNFPGRFSGRQFSNSRSEMNVSTLELGDSALYLCASSLGDRGDGYTFGSGTRLTVV.

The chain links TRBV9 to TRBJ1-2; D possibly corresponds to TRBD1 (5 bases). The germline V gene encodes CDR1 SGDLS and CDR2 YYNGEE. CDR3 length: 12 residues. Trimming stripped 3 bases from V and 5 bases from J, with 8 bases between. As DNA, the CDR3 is TGTGCCAGCAGCGCAGCAGGGTATGGCTACACCTTC. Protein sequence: CASSAAGYGYTF.

The CDR3 DNA follows: TGTGCCAGTAGTCAGACGGACAGGGGGAATTCACCCCTCCACTTT. It yields the protein CASSQTDRGNSPLHF. This sequence joins TRBV19 and TRBJ1-6, with 10 bases lining up with TRBD1. CDR1 is LNHDA and CDR2 is SQIVND in the germline V gene (reference sequence). Germline trimming cut 5 bases from V and 7 bases from J; bases unmatched to any gene: 5. The CDR3 has 15 amino acids.

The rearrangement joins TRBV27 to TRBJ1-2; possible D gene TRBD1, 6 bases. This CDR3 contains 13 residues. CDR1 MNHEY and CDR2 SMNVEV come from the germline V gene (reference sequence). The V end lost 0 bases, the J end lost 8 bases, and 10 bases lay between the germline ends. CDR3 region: CASSLSPGEGYTF. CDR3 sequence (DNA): TGTGCCAGCAGTTTATCTCCAGGGGAAGGCTACACCTTC.

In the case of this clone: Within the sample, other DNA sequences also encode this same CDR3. CDR3 sequence reads: CASSLVGGREQYF. As DNA, the CDR3 is TGTGCCAGCAGCCTGGTCGGGGGGCGCGAGCAGTACTTC. The chain joins TRBV5-6 to TRBJ2-7, with D possibly matching TRBD2 (7 bases). CDR1 SGHDT and CDR2 YYEEEE come from the germline V gene. The CDR3 runs to 13 residues. V lost 4 bases and J 6 bases, leaving 14 bases between the germline ends.

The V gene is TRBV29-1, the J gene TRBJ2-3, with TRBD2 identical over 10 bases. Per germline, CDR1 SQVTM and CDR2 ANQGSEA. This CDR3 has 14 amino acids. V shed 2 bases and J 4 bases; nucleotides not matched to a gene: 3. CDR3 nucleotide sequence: TGCAGCGTTGAATCTAGCGGGGGTCCAGATACGCAGTATTTT. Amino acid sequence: CSVESSGGPDTQYF.

This CDR3 reads CASSLRTAPYEQYF. Written as DNA, the CDR3 is TGTGCCAGCAGTTTAAGGACAGCGCCCTACGAGCAGTACTTC. The chain carries TRBV27 and TRBJ2-7, with D possibly matching TRBD1 (6 bases). Trimming shortened V by 2 bases and J by 2 bases, and 10 bases separated the two germline ends. The length of the CDR3 is 14 residues. Germline assignment: CDR1 MNHEY and CDR2 SMNVEV (reference sequence).

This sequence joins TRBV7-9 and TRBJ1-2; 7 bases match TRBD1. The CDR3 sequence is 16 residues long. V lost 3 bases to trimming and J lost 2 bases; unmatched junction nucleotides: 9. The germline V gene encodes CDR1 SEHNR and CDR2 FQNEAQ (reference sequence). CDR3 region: CASSFGSDRENYGYTF. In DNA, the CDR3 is TGTGCCAGCAGCTTCGGATCCGACAGGGAGAACTATGGCTACACCTTC.

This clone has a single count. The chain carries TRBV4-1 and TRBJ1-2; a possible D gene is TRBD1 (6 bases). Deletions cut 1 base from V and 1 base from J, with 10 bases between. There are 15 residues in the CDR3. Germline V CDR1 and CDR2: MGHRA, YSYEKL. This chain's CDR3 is CASSQANRDNYGYTF. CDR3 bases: TGCGCCAGCAGCCAAGCGAACAGGGATAACTATGGCTACACCTTC.

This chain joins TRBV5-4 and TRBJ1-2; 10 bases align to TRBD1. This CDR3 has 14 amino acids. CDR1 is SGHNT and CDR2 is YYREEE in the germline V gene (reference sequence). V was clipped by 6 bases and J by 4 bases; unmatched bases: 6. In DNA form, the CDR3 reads TGTGCCAGCAATCCGGGACAGGGGATCTATGGCTACACCTTC. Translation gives CASNPGQGIYGYTF.

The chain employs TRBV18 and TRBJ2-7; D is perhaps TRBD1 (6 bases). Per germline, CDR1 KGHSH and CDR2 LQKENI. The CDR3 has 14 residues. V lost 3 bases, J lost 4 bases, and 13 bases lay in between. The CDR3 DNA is TGTGCCAGCTCACCTGCACAGGGTTCATACGAGCAGTACTTC. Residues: CASSPAQGSYEQYF.

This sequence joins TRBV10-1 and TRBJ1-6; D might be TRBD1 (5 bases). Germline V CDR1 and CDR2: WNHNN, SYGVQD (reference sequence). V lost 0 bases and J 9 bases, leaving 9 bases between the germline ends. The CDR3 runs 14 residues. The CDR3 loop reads CASSESGGVSPLHF. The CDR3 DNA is TGCGCCAGCAGTGAGTCCGGGGGTGTTTCACCCCTCCACTTT.

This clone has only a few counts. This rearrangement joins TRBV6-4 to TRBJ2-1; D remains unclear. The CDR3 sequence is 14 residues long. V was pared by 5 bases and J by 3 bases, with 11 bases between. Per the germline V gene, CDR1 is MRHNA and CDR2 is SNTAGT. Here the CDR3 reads CASSPSSSYNEQFF. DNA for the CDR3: TGTGCCAGCAGTCCAAGCTCTAGCTACAATGAGCAGTTCTTC.

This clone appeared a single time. The DNA for the CDR3 is TGTGCCAGCTCAGAGCGCTCTGGGGCCAACGTCCTGACTTTC. This translates into CASSERSGANVLTF. The chain combines TRBV18 with TRBJ2-6, with no clear D. The CDR3 consists of 14 residues. The V end lost 5 bases, the J end lost 0 bases, and 5 bases lay between the germline ends. CDR1 KGHSH and CDR2 LQKENI come from the germline V gene.

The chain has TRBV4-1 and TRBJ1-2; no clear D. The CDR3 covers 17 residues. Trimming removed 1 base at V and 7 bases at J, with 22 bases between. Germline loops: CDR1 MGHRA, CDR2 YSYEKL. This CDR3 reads CASSQVIVGRTSTGYTF. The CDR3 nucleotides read TGCGCCAGCAGCCAAGTAATTGTGGGCAGAACCTCTACTGGCTACACCTTC.

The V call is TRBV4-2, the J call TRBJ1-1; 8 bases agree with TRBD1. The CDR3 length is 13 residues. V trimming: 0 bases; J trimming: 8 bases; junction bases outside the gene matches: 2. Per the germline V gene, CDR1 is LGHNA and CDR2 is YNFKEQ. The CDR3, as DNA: TGTGCCAGCAGCCAAGAAGGACAGGGAGAAGCTTTCTTT. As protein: CASSQEGQGEAFF.

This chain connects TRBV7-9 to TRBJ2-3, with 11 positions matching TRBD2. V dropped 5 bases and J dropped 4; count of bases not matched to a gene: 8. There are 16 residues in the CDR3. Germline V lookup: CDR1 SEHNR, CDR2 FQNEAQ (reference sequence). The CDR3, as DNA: TGTGCCAGCAGCCCTTCGACTAGCGGGGTTCCAGATACGCAGTATTTT. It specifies CASSPSTSGVPDTQYF.

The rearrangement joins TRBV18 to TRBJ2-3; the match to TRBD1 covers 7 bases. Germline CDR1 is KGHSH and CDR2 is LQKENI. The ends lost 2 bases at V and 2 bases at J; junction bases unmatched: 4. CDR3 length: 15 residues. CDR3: CASSPTGAATDTQYF. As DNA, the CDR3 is TGTGCCAGCTCACCAACAGGGGCGGCCACAGATACGCAGTATTTT.

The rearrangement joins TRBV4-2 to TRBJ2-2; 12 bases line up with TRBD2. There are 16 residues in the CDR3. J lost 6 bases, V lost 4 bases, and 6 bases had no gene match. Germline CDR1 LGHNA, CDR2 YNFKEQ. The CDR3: CASSLLLAGGSGELFF. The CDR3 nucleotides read TGTGCCAGCAGCCTTTTACTAGCGGGGGGATCCGGGGAGCTGTTTTTT.

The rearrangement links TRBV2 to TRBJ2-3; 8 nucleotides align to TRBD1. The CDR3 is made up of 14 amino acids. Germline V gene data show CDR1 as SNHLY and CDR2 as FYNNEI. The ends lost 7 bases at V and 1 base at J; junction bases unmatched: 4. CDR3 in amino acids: CASNPTGGTDTQYF. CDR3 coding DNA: TGTGCCAGCAACCCGACAGGGGGCACAGATACGCAGTATTTT.

As DNA, the CDR3 is TGTGCCAGCGGGACAGTCCTCTATGGCTACACCTTC. This gives the protein CASGTVLYGYTF. This chain links TRBV6-6 with TRBJ1-2; 7 nucleotides agree with TRBD1. The length of the CDR3 is 12 residues. Germline V lookup: CDR1 MNHNY, CDR2 SVGAGI (reference sequence). The trim removed 8 bases at V and 4 bases at J, leaving 4 bases unmatched.

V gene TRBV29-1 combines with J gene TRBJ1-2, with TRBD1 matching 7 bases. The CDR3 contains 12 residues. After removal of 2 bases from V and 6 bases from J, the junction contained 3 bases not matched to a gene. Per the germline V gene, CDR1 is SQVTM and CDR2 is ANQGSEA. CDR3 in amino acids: CSVETGEHGYTF. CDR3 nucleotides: TGCAGCGTTGAAACAGGGGAACATGGCTACACCTTC.

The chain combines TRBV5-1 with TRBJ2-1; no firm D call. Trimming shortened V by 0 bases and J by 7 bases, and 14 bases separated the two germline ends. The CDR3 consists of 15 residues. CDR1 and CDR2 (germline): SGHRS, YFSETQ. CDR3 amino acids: CASSLADTAPNEQFF. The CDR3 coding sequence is TGCGCCAGCAGCTTGGCCGATACTGCCCCGAATGAGCAGTTCTTC.

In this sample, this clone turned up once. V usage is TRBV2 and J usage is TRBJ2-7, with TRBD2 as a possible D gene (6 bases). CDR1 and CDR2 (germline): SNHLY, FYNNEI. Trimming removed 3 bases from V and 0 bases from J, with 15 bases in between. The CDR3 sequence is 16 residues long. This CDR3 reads CASSDRGGGASYEQYF. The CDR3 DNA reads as TGTGCCAGCAGTGATAGGGGAGGCGGGGCCTCCTACGAGCAGTACTTC.

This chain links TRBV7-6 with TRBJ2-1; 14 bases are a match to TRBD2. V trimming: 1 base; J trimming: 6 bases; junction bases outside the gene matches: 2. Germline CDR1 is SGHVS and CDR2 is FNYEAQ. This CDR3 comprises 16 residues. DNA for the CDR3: TGTGCCAGCAGCTTAGTCGGACTAGCGGGGGGCAATGAGCAGTTCTTC. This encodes CASSLVGLAGGNEQFF.